These 32 T cell receptor beta chains were sequenced from one sample in a study of regulatory T cells in long-lasting Graves disease. Libraries of TCR beta came from iRepertoire HTBI primers plus Arm-PCR of CDR3 regions. TCRdb independently ran MiXCR on the multiplex PCR reads; one entry per CDR3 protein. The sample has 500,000 or so distinct CDR3 sequences, around 15% seen once. Time point denoted: newly diagnosed GD, antithyroid drugs for less than 3 months. Researchers made the TCR library from RNA that was extracted from PBMCs. The same specimen was also included in a second study, on T cells in Graves' hyperthyroidism and ophthalmopathy.

The sequenced sample was peripheral blood mononuclear cells (PBMCs), obtained at new diagnosis, from a patient treated with antithyroid drugs. The receptors here all came from a woman between 50 and 59 years old with Graves disease.

With respect to this clonotype: Germline and junction disagree at one end, which may indicate a read error. This chain joins TRBV30 and TRBJ1-1; no firm D call. CDR1 and CDR2 (germline): GTSNPN, SVGIG (reference sequence). CDR3 length equals 13 residues. CDR3: CARSALMNTEAFF. CDR3 in DNA: TGTGCCCGGAGTGCCCTAATGAACACTGAAGCTTTCTTT.

The chain joins TRBV5-1 to TRBJ1-5; D may be TRBD1 (6 bases). The V and J ends lost 0 bases and 7 bases respectively, with 14 bases between them. Per germline, CDR1 SGHRS and CDR2 YFSETQ. This CDR3 is 15 amino acids long. In DNA, the CDR3 is TGCGCCAGCAGCTTGGCCGGACAGTCCGGACAGCCCCAGCATTTT. It specifies CASSLAGQSGQPQHF.

The V and J genes are TRBV20-1 and TRBJ1-2; D unresolved. Between the trimmed V and J ends, which lost 6 bases and 2 bases, there was a span of 10 bases. In germline, CDR1 is DFQATT, CDR2 SNEGSKA (reference sequence). The CDR3 consists of 12 residues. CDR3 in DNA: TGCAGTGCGTACTCAGGAAACTATGGCTACACCTTC. Protein sequence: CSAYSGNYGYTF.

This clonotype has just a few counts. The rearrangement joins TRBV20-1 to TRBJ2-7; TRBD1 matches 7 bases. The germline V gene encodes CDR1 DFQATT and CDR2 SNEGSKA (reference sequence). V was pared by 0 bases and J by 5 bases, with 7 bases of the junction left unmatched. The CDR3 is made up of 14 amino acids. In DNA form, the CDR3 reads TGCAGTGCTAGAGATGAGGGGGCTGGGGACGAGCAGTACTTC. This translates into CSARDEGAGDEQYF.

This clonotype was counted ten times or more. The chain recombines TRBV12-3 or TRBV12-4 with TRBJ1-6; a possible D gene is TRBD1 (6 bases). The CDR3 runs to 14 residues. The ends were cut back, 8 bases at V and 6 bases at J, with 14 bases in the middle. CDR3 protein: CASGPGGGNSPLHF. CDR3 nucleotide sequence: TGTGCCAGCGGACCTGGGGGCGGTAATTCACCCCTCCACTTT.

This clonotype was counted at least ten times. The chain carries TRBV3-1 and TRBJ2-3; the match to TRBD2 covers 12 bases. The J segment lost 4 bases and the V segment lost 5 bases, leaving 7 bases of the junction unmatched. This CDR3 contains 16 residues. Germline V gene data show CDR1 as LGHDT and CDR2 as YNNKEL (reference sequence). This chain's CDR3 is CASSKRLAGVSDTQYF. As DNA, the CDR3 is TGTGCCAGCAGCAAACGACTAGCGGGGGTTTCAGATACGCAGTATTTT.

The rearrangement links TRBV5-1 to TRBJ2-1; 16 positions agree with TRBD2. With V trimmed by 4 bases and J by 5 bases, 6 bases remained unmatched. This CDR3 is 17 amino acids long. Germline V lookup: CDR1 SGHRS, CDR2 YFSETQ. CDR3 sequence: CASSTGLAGGGDNEQFF. In DNA, the CDR3 is TGCGCCAGCAGCACGGGACTAGCGGGAGGGGGGGACAATGAGCAGTTCTTC.

This chain uses TRBV4-1 with TRBJ1-3, with unresolved D. The germline V gene encodes CDR1 MGHRA and CDR2 YSYEKL. The ends were cut back, 0 bases at V and 3 bases at J, with 3 bases in the middle. The CDR3 length is 13 residues. The CDR3 spells CASSQEVGNTIYF. As DNA, the CDR3 is TGCGCCAGCAGCCAAGAGGTTGGAAACACCATATATTTT.

The genes are TRBV6-2 or TRBV6-3 and TRBJ2-7; tentatively, D is TRBD1 (6 bases). Per the germline V gene, CDR1 is MNHEY and CDR2 is SVGEGT. Trimming shortened V by 0 bases and J by 3 bases, and 12 bases separated the two germline ends. CDR3 length equals 15 residues. The CDR3 DNA reads as TGTGCCAGCAGTTACTCGCCAGGGGAATACTACGAGCAGTACTTC. This gives the protein CASSYSPGEYYEQYF.

This clonotype was found many times. The CDR3 region has the DNA TGCAGTGCTAGAGATTTACAGCGCCTCTTGAATGAGCAGTTCTTC. This encodes CSARDLQRLLNEQFF. V gene TRBV20-1 combines with J gene TRBJ2-1; D gene ambiguous. Trimming left V 0 bases short and J 7 bases short, with 16 bases between. This CDR3 region has 15 residues. CDR1 DFQATT and CDR2 SNEGSKA come from the germline V gene (reference sequence).

Of note for this clonotype: One base separates it from a far larger clone, so it is likely a read error. In DNA, the CDR3 is TGCAGTGCTAGAGATCCTCCTCCCGAGCAGTACTTC. Translated: CSARDPPPEQYF. The V call is TRBV20-1, the J call TRBJ2-7; D unclear. CDR1 and CDR2 from the germline V gene are DFQATT and SNEGSKA (reference sequence). The V end lost 0 bases, the J end lost 6 bases, and 9 bases lay between the germline ends. The CDR3 totals 12 residues.

In this sample, this clonotype turned up many times. CDR3 DNA sequence: TGCAGCGTTGACCGGCCCCAGGAAACTGAAGCTTTCTTT. Protein product: CSVDRPQETEAFF. This sequence joins TRBV29-1 and TRBJ1-1, with D hard to call. V was clipped by 3 bases and J by 5 bases, with 13 bases between them. In germline, CDR1 is SQVTM, CDR2 ANQGSEA. This CDR3 comprises 13 residues.

CDR3: CASSPQGGEPQHF. The CDR3 nucleotides are TGTGCCAGCAGCCCACAGGGCGGGGAGCCCCAGCATTTT. The chain couples TRBV4-2 to TRBJ1-5; weak D call: TRBD1 (6 bases). The CDR3 contains 13 residues. The germline V and J ends were trimmed by 4 bases and 8 bases, with 12 bases remaining between them. The V gene's germline CDR1 is LGHNA and CDR2 YNFKEQ.

V gene TRBV24-1 combines with J gene TRBJ1-1; D remains unclear. CDR1 is KGHDR, CDR2 SFDVKD, per germline. The CDR3 extends over 14 amino acids. The V and J ends lost 2 bases and 9 bases respectively, with 15 bases between them. The CDR3 loop is CATSDSGIRGKAFF. CDR3 in DNA: TGTGCCACCAGTGATTCGGGAATCAGAGGAAAAGCTTTCTTT.

The genes are TRBV7-3 and TRBJ2-7; tentatively, D is TRBD1 (6 bases). CDR3 size: 13 residues. Between the trimmed V and J ends, which lost 5 bases and 4 bases, there was a span of 12 bases. The germline CDR1 and CDR2 sequences are SGHTA and FQGTGA. The CDR3 coding sequence is TGTGCCAGCAGCATATTCCAGGGGTACGAGCAGTACTTC. This encodes CASSIFQGYEQYF.

This clonotype was seen at least ten times. The chain uses TRBV6-2 or TRBV6-3 and TRBJ2-7; D possibly corresponds to TRBD1 (6 bases). The CDR3 has 15 residues. The germline V gene has CDR1 MNHEY and CDR2 SVGEGT. The V and J ends lost 4 bases and 5 bases respectively, with 18 bases between them. CDR3 residues: CASSSGNRVPHEQYF. For the CDR3, the DNA is TGTGCCAGCAGTTCGGGGAACAGGGTCCCCCACGAGCAGTACTTC.

In its sample, this clonotype was seen many times. The V and J genes are TRBV5-1 and TRBJ2-1; 7 bases are shared with TRBD1. Germline V gene sequence: CDR1 SGHRS, CDR2 YFSETQ. The CDR3 is 13 residues long. V trimming: 2 bases; J trimming: 14 bases; junction bases outside the gene matches: 10. The CDR3 sequence is CASSLFRTGEEFF. The CDR3 DNA follows: TGCGCCAGCAGCTTATTTAGGACAGGAGAAGAGTTCTTC. Full variable domain (remainder filled in from reference TRBV5-1 and TRBJ2-1): KAGVTQTPRYLIKTRGQQVTLSCSPISGHRSVSWYQQTPGQGLQFLFEYFSETQRNKGNFPGRFSGRQFSNSRSEMNVSTLELGDSALYLCASSLFRTGEEFFGPGTRLTVL.

In its sample, this clonotype was seen many times. This chain joins TRBV10-3 and TRBJ2-7; 12 positions match TRBD2. The V gene end was trimmed by 5 bases and the J gene end by 4 bases; junction bases not matched to a gene: 12. This CDR3 is built from 17 residues. The germline CDR1 and CDR2 sequences are ENHRY and SYGVKD. The CDR3 nucleotides are TGTGCCATCAGTCCGAAATCTCTAGCGGGGGGGGAGTACGAGCAGTACTTC. This gives the protein CAISPKSLAGGEYEQYF.

This clonotype was seen at least ten times. V usage is TRBV6-2 or TRBV6-3 and J usage is TRBJ2-3; D is undetermined. V lost 6 bases, J lost 5 bases, and 21 bases lay in between. This CDR3 is built from 16 residues. Germline V gives CDR1 MNHEY, CDR2 SVGEGT. This chain's CDR3 is CASRPLGGGTRDTQYF. The CDR3 coding sequence is TGTGCCAGCAGGCCCCTCGGCGGCGGAACGAGAGATACGCAGTATTTT.

This clonotype has at least ten counts. The rearrangement uses TRBV18 and TRBJ2-7; 9 bases are shared with TRBD1. The CDR3 is 16 amino acids. Per the germline V gene, CDR1 is KGHSH and CDR2 is LQKENI. J lost 2 bases, V lost 2 bases, and 7 bases had no gene match. DNA for the CDR3: TGTGCCAGCTCACCAGGACAGGGGTATTCCACCTACGAGCAGTACTTC. It specifies CASSPGQGYSTYEQYF.

This clonotype came up a few times. V is TRBV5-5 and J is TRBJ2-7, with D perhaps assigned TRBD1 or TRBD2 (5 bases each). The V end lost 3 bases, the J end lost 1 base, and 14 bases lay between the germline ends. The CDR3 covers 15 residues. Germline loops: CDR1 SGHKS, CDR2 YYEKEE (reference sequence). In nucleotides, the CDR3 is TGTGCCAGCAGCTGGGGGACCGTGGCATCCTACGAGCAGTACTTC. Protein: CASSWGTVASYEQYF.

This clonotype showed up just a few times. V is TRBV28 and J is TRBJ2-4, with a tentative D call TRBD2 (6 bases). The germline V gene has CDR1 MDHEN and CDR2 SYDVKM. V was trimmed by 3 bases and J by 9 bases, leaving 18 bases between them. This CDR3 is 15 amino acids long. Written as DNA, the CDR3 is TGTGCCAGCAGTTTTGAATTGGGAGGCAGCCTCATTCAGTACTTC. Protein: CASSFELGGSLIQYF.

This clonotype has at least ten counts. The chain has TRBV7-3 and TRBJ1-6; tentative D call: TRBD1 (5 bases). The CDR3 contains 15 residues. Trimming removed 5 bases at V and 5 bases at J, with 13 bases between. Germline loops: CDR1 SGHTA, CDR2 FQGTGA. The CDR3 here is CASSQAGFNNSPLHF. CDR3 DNA sequence: TGTGCCAGCAGCCAGGCAGGGTTTAATAATTCACCCCTCCACTTT.

The sample holds many counts of this clonotype. The chain couples TRBV3-1 to TRBJ2-1; 8 nucleotides match TRBD2. CDR3 length: 16 amino acids. With 5 bases clipped from V and 8 bases from J, the junction kept 14 bases outside the gene matches. Germline CDR1 LGHDT, CDR2 YNNKEL (reference sequence). CDR3 coding DNA: TGTGCCAGCAGCAAAAGTGTACAAAGCGGGAGTTATGAGCAGTTCTTC. It is translated as CASSKSVQSGSYEQFF.

This clonotype was seen many times. The J gene is TRBJ2-1, the V gene TRBV28; 7 bases fit TRBD2. Germline V CDR1 and CDR2: MDHEN, SYDVKM. Germline trimming cut 8 bases from V and 7 bases from J; bases unmatched to any gene: 8. The CDR3 covers 13 residues. In DNA form, the CDR3 reads TGTGCCAGCGCGGGCGGGAGAAGGAATGAGCAGTTCTTC. Its translation is CASAGGRRNEQFF.

There are a few counts of this clonotype. The rearrangement links TRBV6-2 or TRBV6-3 to TRBJ1-6, with TRBD1 as a possible D gene (5 bases). Germline CDR1 MNHEY, CDR2 SVGEGT. V gave up 5 bases and J gave up 8 bases, with 13 bases separating them. The CDR3 loop spans 14 amino acids. Here the CDR3 reads CASSLQVGDSPLHF. CDR3 DNA sequence: TGTGCCAGCAGTCTACAGGTGGGGGATTCACCCCTCCACTTT.

This clonotype showed up just a few times. This may arise from a read error, as a much more abundant clone is one base away. V usage is TRBV7-9 and J usage is TRBJ2-7; D call uncertain. This CDR3 region has 13 residues. CDR1 SEHNR and CDR2 FQNEAQ come from the germline V gene (reference sequence). The CDR3 spells CASSLAMGYERYF. The CDR3 DNA sequence: TGTGCCAGCAGCTTGGCTATGGGCTACGAGCGGTACTTC.

This clonotype has a handful of counts. This chain joins TRBV7-9 and TRBJ1-5; maybe TRBD1 (5 bases). The CDR3 has 12 residues. Germline CDR1 SEHNR, CDR2 FQNEAQ (reference sequence). V was clipped by 6 bases and J by 5 bases, with 8 bases between them. The CDR3 protein is CASRGEDQPQHF. CDR3 in DNA: TGTGCCAGCAGGGGGGAAGATCAGCCCCAGCATTTT.

This clonotype has just a few counts. The V call is TRBV7-9, the J call TRBJ1-4, with D perhaps matching TRBD1 (6 bases). Trimming took off 0 bases at V and 3 bases at J, with 17 bases between the two ends. Germline V gene data show CDR1 as SEHNR and CDR2 as FQNEAQ (reference sequence). This CDR3 is built from 18 residues. The CDR3 region is CASSLAAHIQGSNEKLFF. The DNA of the CDR3 is TGTGCCAGCAGCTTAGCCGCCCACATACAGGGATCTAATGAAAAACTGTTTTTT. Supplemented by reference TRBV7-9 and TRBJ1-4, the full variable domain reads DTGVSQNPRHKITKRGQNVTFRCDPISEHNRLYWYRQTLGQGPEFLTYFQNEAQLEKSRLLSDRFSAERPKGSFSTLEIQRTEQGDSAMYLCASSLAAHIQGSNEKLFFGSGTQLSVL.

Many counts were recorded for this clonotype. The chain couples TRBV28 to TRBJ2-7, with 7 bases lining up with TRBD1. CDR3 length: 16 amino acids. V lost 7 bases and J lost 1; bases outside the gene matches: 13. The germline V gene has CDR1 MDHEN and CDR2 SYDVKM. The CDR3 DNA reads as TGTGCCAGCAAACCTCTGTCCGGGACAGTATCCTACGAGCAGTACTTC. Amino acid sequence: CASKPLSGTVSYEQYF.

This clonotype was observed a few times. A much larger clone lies a single base off, so this may be a read error. The conserved phenylalanine or tryptophan normally closing the CDR3 is absent here, so this likely arose from a read error. The chain couples TRBV2 to TRBJ2-1; 7 bases agree with TRBD2. Trimming took 7 bases from V and 3 from J; bases not matched to a gene: 3. Looked up from germline, CDR1 is SNHLY and CDR2 is FYNNEI. CDR3 length: 13 residues. The chain's CDR3 is CASKGLFYNEQFL. The CDR3, as DNA: TGTGCCAGCAAGGGACTATTCTACAATGAGCAGTTCCTC.

This clonotype was found a few times. The chain carries TRBV20-1 and TRBJ2-1; TRBD2 might be the D (5 bases). Deletions cut 3 bases from V and 7 bases from J, with 10 bases between. Per germline, CDR1 DFQATT and CDR2 SNEGSKA (reference sequence). The CDR3 sequence is 12 residues long. In DNA, the CDR3 is TGCAGTGCTAGTAGGGTAGCGAATGAGCAGTTCTTC. This gives the protein CSASRVANEQFF.